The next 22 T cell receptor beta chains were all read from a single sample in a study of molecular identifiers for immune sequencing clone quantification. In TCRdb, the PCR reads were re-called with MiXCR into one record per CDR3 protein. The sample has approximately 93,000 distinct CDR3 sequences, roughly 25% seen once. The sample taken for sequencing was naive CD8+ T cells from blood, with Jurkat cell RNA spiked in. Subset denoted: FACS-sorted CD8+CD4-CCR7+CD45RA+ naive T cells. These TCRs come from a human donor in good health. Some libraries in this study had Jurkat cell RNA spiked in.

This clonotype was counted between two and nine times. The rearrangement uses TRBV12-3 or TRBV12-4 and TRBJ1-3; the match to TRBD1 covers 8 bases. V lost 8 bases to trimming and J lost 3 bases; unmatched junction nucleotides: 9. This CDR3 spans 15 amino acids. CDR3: CASSHYDRGGNTIYF. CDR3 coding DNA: TGTGCCAGCTCCCATTACGACAGGGGTGGAAACACCATATATTTT.

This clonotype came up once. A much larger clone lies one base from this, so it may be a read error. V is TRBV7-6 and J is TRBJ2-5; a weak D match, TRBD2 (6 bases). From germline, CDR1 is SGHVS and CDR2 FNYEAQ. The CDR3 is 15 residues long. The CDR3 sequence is CASSLAEAGAGTRYF. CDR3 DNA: TGTGCCAGCAGCTTAGCGGAGGCTGGTGCGGGGACCCGGTACTTC.

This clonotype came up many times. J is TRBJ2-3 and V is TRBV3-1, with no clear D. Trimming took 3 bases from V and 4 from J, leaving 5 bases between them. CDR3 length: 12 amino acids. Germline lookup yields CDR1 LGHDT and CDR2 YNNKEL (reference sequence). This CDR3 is CASSHGSDTQYF. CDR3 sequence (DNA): TGTGCCAGCAGCCATGGTTCAGATACGCAGTATTTT.

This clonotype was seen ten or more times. The CDR3 DNA follows: TGTGCCAGCAGTTCAGGGGGAAAGTACGAGCAGTACTTC. As protein: CASSSGGKYEQYF. J is TRBJ2-7 and V is TRBV6-5; 7 bases line up with TRBD1. The V gene end was trimmed by 4 bases and the J gene end by 4 bases; junction bases not matched to a gene: 4. Germline V gene sequence: CDR1 MNHEY, CDR2 SVGAGI. The CDR3 runs to 13 residues.

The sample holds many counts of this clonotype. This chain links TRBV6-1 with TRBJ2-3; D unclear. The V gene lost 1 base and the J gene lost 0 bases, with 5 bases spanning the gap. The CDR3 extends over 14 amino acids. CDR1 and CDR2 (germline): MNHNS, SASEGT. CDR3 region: CASSEGSSTDTQYF. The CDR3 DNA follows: TGTGCCAGCAGTGAAGGGTCTAGCACAGATACGCAGTATTTT.

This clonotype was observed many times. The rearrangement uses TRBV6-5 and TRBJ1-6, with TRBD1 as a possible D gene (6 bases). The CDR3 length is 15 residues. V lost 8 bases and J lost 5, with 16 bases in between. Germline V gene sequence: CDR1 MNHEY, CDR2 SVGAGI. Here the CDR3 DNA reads TGTGCCAGCCTCCGGGGGGCATACCATAATTCACCCCTCCACTTT. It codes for CASLRGAYHNSPLHF.

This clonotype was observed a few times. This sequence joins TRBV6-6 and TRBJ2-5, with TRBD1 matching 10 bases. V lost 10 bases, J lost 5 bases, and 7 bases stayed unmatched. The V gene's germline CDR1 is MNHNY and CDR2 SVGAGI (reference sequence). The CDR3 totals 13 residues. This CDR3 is CAIQTGGGETQYF. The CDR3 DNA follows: TGTGCCATCCAGACAGGGGGCGGGGAGACCCAGTACTTC.

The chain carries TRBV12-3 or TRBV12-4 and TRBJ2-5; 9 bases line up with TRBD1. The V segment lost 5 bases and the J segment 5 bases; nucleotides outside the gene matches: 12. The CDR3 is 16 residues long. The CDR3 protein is CASSLATGGAGETQYF. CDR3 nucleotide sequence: TGTGCCAGCAGTCTTGCAACAGGGGGCGCGGGGGAGACCCAGTACTTC.

In DNA, the CDR3 is TGTGCCAGCAGTCTAAGCGAACCGGGACAGGCGTACGAGCAGTACTTC. Residues: CASSLSEPGQAYEQYF. The chain carries TRBV27 and TRBJ2-7, with TRBD1 matching 8 bases. The CDR3 consists of 16 residues. The J segment lost 4 bases and the V segment lost 5 bases, leaving 13 bases of the junction unmatched. Germline lookup yields CDR1 MNHEY and CDR2 SMNVEV (reference sequence).

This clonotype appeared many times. The CDR3 DNA is TGTGCCAGCAGTTTAAGGGCAGGGATCCTCGAAAAACTGTTTTTT. This sequence encodes CASSLRAGILEKLFF. This chain uses TRBV12-3 or TRBV12-4 with TRBJ1-4; possibly TRBD1 for D (5 bases). The CDR3 extends over 15 amino acids. V gave up 2 bases and J gave up 8 bases, with 15 bases separating them.

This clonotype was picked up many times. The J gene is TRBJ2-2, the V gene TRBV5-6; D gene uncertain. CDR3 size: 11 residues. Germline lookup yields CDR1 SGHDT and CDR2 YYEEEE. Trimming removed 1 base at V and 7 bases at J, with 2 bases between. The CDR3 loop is CASSLYGELFF. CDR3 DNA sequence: TGTGCCAGCAGCTTGTACGGGGAGCTGTTTTTT.

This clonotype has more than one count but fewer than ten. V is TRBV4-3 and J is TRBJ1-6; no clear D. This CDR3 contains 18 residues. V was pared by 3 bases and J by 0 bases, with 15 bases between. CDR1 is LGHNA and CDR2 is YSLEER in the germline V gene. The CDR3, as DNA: TGCGCCAGCAGCCAGTGGGCCCGGATCAGCTCCTATAATTCACCCCTCCACTTT. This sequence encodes CASSQWARISSYNSPLHF.

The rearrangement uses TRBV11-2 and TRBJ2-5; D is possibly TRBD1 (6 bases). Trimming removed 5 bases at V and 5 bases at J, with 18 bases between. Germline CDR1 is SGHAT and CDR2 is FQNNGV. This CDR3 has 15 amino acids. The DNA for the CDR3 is TGTGCCAGCAGCCCGGGACACCATATAACTGAGACCCAGTACTTC. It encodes CASSPGHHITETQYF.

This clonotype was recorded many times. The CDR3 DNA is TGTGCCAGCAGTTACTCGAGAGGTAGCGGGAGGAGCACAGATACGCAGTATTTT. It codes for CASSYSRGSGRSTDTQYF. The chain employs TRBV6-8 and TRBJ2-3; 10 bases map to TRBD2. Trimming removed 0 bases from V and 0 bases from J; junction bases left unmatched: 6. The germline CDR1 and CDR2 sequences are MNHGY and SAAAGT. The length of the CDR3 is 18 residues.

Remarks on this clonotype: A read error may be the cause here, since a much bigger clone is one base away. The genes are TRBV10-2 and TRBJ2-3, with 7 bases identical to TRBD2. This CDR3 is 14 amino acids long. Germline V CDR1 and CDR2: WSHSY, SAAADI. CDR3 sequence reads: CASSTGEGTDAQYF. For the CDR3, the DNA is TGCGCCAGCAGCACTGGGGAGGGCACAGATGCGCAGTATTTT.

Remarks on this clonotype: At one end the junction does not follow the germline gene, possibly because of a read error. CDR3 in DNA: TGTGCCAGCAGCTTAGGCGGAGCGGGAGGCCCTCCAGATACGGAGTATTTT. Its translation: CASSLGGAGGPPDTEYF. V and J are TRBV13 and TRBJ2-3; 9 nucleotides line up with TRBD2. This CDR3 comprises 17 residues. Germline V gives CDR1 PRHDT, CDR2 FYEKMQ (reference sequence). Variable domain in full (rest from reference TRBV13 and TRBJ2-3): AAGVIQSPRHLIKEKRETATLKCYPIPRHDTVYWYQQGPGQDPQFLISFYEKMQSDKGSIPDRFSAQQFSDYHSELNMSSLELGDSALYFCASSLGGAGGPPDTEYFGPGTRLTVL.

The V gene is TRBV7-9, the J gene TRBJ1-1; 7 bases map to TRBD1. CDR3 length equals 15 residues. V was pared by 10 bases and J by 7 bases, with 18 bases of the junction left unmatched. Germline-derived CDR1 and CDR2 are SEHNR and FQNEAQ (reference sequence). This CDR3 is CATRGEGLFGHEAFF. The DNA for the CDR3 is TGTGCCACCAGGGGGGAGGGCTTATTTGGCCATGAAGCTTTCTTT.

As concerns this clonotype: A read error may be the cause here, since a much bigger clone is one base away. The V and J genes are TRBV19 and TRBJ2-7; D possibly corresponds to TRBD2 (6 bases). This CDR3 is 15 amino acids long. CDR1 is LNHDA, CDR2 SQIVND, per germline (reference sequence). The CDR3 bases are TGTGCCAGTGGTATTCTGCGGGGTTCCGGGTACGAGCAGTACTTC. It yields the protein CASGILRGSGYEQYF.

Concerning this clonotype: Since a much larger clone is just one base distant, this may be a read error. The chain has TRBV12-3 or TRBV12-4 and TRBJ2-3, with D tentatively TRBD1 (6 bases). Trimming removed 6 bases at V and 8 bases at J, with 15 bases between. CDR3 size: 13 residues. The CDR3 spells CASSLQGSGTQYF. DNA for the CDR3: TGTGCCAGCAGCCTACAGGGTTCAGGTACGCAGTATTTT.

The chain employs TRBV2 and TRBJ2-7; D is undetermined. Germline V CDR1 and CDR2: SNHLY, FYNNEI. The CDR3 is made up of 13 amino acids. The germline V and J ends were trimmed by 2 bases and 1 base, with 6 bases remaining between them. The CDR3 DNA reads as TGTGCCAGCAGTGAACGGCTGTCCTACGAGCAGTACTTC. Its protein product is CASSERLSYEQYF. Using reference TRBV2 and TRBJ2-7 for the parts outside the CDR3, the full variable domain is EPEVTQTPSHQVTQMGQEVILRCVPISNHLYFYWYRQILGQKVEFLVSFYNNEISEKSEIFDDQFSVERPDGSNFTLKIRSTKLEDSAMYFCASSERLSYEQYFGPGTRLTVT.

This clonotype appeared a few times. Here the CDR3 reads CASSISLMNTEAFF. The CDR3 DNA sequence: TGTGCCAGTAGTATCTCTCTCATGAACACTGAAGCTTTCTTT. This sequence joins TRBV19 and TRBJ1-1; D not certain. CDR3 length: 14 amino acids. Trimming left V 3 bases short and J 0 bases short, with 8 bases between. Per the germline V gene, CDR1 is LNHDA and CDR2 is SQIVND (reference sequence).

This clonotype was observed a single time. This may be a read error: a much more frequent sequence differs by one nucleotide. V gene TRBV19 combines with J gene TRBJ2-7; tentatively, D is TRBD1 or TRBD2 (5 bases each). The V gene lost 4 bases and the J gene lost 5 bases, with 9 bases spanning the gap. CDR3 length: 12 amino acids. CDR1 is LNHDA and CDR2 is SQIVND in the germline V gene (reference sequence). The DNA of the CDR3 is TGTGCCAGTAGTACTCTGGGGGACGAGCAGTACTTC. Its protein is CASSTLGDEQYF.